This T cell receptor (beta chain) stems from a study of blood T cell repertoires in COVID-19. For the study at large: COVID-19 samples collected from the United States, Italy and Spain covered acute and convalescent phases. The cDNA or gDNA used as material had been derived from T cells, B-cell-depleted T cells, or PBMCs.

V lost 5 bases, J lost 0 bases, and 11 bases stayed unmatched. The CDR3 covers 17 residues. Germline V gene lookup returns CDR1 MNHEY and CDR2 SVGEGT. Per the original data handling: Estimates of nucleated cell counts were drawn from the amplification of reference gene primers. Produced via immunoSEQ multiplex PCR; TCRdb's table is partial and in-frame only. V, J and clone size reflect that table, while D and trimming were determined from the DNA. The sample contains more than 300,000 clones, under 95% of which appear only once. The rearrangement links TRBV6-2 or TRBV6-3 to TRBJ1-1; 8 bases match TRBD1. Material for sequencing was peripheral blood. The receptor was derived from a woman aged 18-29 years who had recovered from COVID-19. The DNA for the CDR3 is TGTGCCAGCAGTGAGGCCGGACAGGGCCACTTGAACACTGAAGCTTTCTTT. Amino acids: CASSEAGQGHLNTEAFF.